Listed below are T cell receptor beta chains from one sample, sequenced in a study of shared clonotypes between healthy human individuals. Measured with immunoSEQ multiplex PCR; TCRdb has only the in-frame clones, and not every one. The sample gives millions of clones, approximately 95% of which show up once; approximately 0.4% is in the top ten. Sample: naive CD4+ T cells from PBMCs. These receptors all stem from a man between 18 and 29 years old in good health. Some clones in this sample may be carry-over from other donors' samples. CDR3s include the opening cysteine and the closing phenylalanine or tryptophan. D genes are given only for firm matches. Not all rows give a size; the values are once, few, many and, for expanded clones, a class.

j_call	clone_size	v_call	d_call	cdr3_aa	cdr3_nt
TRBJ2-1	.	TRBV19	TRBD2	CASSMSGGSPYEQFF	TGTGCCAGTAGTATGTCGGGGGGTTCTCCCTATGAGCAGTTCTTC
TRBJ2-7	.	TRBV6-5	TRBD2	CASSPSGRSYEQYF	TGTGCCAGCAGCCCTAGCGGGAGGAGCTACGAGCAGTACTTC
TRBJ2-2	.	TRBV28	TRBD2	CASSHSPGVAGGPAGELFF	TGTGCCAGCAGTCATAGCCCCGGGGTAGCGGGAGGGCCCGCCGGGGAGCTGTTTTTT
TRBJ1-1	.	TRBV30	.	CAWDGEIEAFF	TGTGCCTGGGACGGTGAGATTGAAGCTTTCTTT
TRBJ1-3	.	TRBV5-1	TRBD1	CASSLTGVGNTIYF	TGCGCCAGCAGCTTGACAGGGGTTGGAAACACCATATATTTT
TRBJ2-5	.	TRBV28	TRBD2	CASSLFFSGGQETQYF	TGTGCCAGCAGTTTATTTTTTTCGGGGGGCCAAGAGACCCAGTACTTC
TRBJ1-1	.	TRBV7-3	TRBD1	CASSPGQGAHKAFF	TGTGCCAGCAGCCCGGGACAGGGGGCGCATAAAGCTTTCTTT
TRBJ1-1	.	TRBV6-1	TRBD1	CASRTGRDTEAFF	TGTGCCAGCAGGACAGGGAGGGATACTGAAGCTTTCTTT
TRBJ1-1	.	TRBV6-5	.	CASSYPSQGNTEAFF	TGTGCCAGCAGTTACCCGTCACAGGGGAACACTGAAGCTTTCTTT
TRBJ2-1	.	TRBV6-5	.	CASSSGTLYNEQFF	TGTGCCAGCAGCTCCGGGACACTCTACAATGAGCAGTTCTTC
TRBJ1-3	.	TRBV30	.	CAWSRLLAFSGNTIYF	TGTGCCTGGAGTCGGTTGCTAGCGTTCTCTGGAAACACCATATATTTT
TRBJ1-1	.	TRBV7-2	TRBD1	CASSPRQGAFTEAFF	TGTGCCAGCAGCCCCCGTCAGGGGGCTTTCACTGAAGCTTTCTTT
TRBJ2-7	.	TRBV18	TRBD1	CASSPDRGRFEQYF	TGTGCCAGCTCACCAGACAGGGGGCGCTTTGAGCAGTACTTC
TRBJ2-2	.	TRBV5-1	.	CASSLAGIDTGELFF	TGCGCCAGCAGCTTGGCAGGGATCGACACCGGGGAGCTGTTTTTT
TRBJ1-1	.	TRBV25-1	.	CASSELGRRTEAFF	TGTGCCAGCAGTGAACTCGGACGGCGGACTGAAGCTTTCTTT
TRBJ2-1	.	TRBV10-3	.	CAISASASSSPNEQFF	TGTGCCATCAGTGCTAGTGCCTCGTCTTCTCCAAATGAGCAGTTCTTC
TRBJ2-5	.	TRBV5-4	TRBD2	CASSSGLAGAQETQYF	TGTGCCAGCAGCTCAGGACTAGCGGGAGCCCAAGAGACCCAGTACTTC
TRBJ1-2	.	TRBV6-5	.	CASSPRGLGYTF	TGTGCCAGCAGTCCCCGTGGGCTTGGCTACACCTTC
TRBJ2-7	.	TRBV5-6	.	CASSSRQSSYEQYF	TGTGCCAGCAGCTCAAGACAGAGCTCCTACGAGCAGTACTTC
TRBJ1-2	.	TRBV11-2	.	CASSKTNLSGASF	TGTGCCAGCAGCAAGACGAATTTATCCGGGGCTTCCTTC
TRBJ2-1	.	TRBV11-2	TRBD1	CASSPRAEGTGYNEQFF	TGTGCCAGCAGCCCTAGGGCTGAGGGGACAGGGTACAATGAGCAGTTCTTC
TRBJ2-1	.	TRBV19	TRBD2	CASSTRRTSGSSYEQFF	TGTGCCAGTAGTACCCGTCGAACTAGCGGGAGTTCGTATGAGCAGTTCTTC
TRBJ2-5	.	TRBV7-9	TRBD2	CASSPGGTRQETQYF	TGTGCCAGCAGCCCTGGGGGGACTAGACAAGAGACCCAGTACTTC
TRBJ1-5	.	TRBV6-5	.	CASSSRDNQPQHF	TGTGCCAGCAGCTCCAGGGACAATCAGCCCCAGCATTTT
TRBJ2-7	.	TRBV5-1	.	CASSFTGTAYEQYF	TGCGCCAGCAGCTTTACCGGGACCGCCTACGAGCAGTACTTC
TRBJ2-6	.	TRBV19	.	CASSSPQGTGANVLTF	TGTGCCAGTAGTAGCCCCCAGGGGACTGGGGCCAACGTCCTGACTTTC
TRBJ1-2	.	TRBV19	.	CASSIQIGQRYGYTF	TGTGCCAGTAGTATTCAAATCGGACAGCGCTATGGCTACACCTTC
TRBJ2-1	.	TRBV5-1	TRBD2	CASSPPLLAGNGNEQFF	TGCGCCAGCAGCCCCCCTCTTTTAGCGGGTAACGGGAATGAGCAGTTCTTC
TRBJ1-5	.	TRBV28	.	CASSSNPAAQHF	TGTGCCAGCAGTTCGAATCCCGCGGCCCAGCATTTT
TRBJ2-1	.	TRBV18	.	CASSPRRENEQFF	TGTGCCAGCTCACCACGGAGGGAGAATGAGCAGTTCTTC
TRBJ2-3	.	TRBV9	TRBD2	CASSVERGTSGPGSDTQYF	TGTGCCAGCAGCGTAGAGCGGGGGACTAGCGGCCCCGGCTCAGATACGCAGTATTTT
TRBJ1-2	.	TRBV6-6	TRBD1	CASSYSDRADTF	TGTGCCAGCAGTTACTCGGACAGGGCCGACACCTTC
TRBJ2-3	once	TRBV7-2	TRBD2	CASSLRTWLAGARDTQYF	TGTGCCAGCAGCCTTAGGACGTGGCTAGCGGGAGCACGTGATACGCAGTATTTT
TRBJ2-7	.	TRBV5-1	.	CASSLGTAHSYEQYF	TGCGCCAGCAGCTTAGGGACCGCACACTCCTACGAGCAGTACTTC
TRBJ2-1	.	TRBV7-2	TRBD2	CASSLRGEGGYEQFF	TGTGCCAGCAGCTTACGGGGGGAGGGCGGCTATGAGCAGTTCTTC
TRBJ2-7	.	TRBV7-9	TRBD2	CASSLAGGTSYEQYF	TGTGCCAGCAGCTTAGCGGGAGGGACCTCCTACGAGCAGTACTTC
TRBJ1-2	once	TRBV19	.	CASSSRVWGVGYTF	TGTGCCAGTAGTTCCAGGGTCTGGGGCGTGGGCTACACCTTC
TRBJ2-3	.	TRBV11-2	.	CASSPKAGSSTDTQYF	TGTGCCAGCAGCCCAAAAGCGGGTTCTAGCACAGATACGCAGTATTTT
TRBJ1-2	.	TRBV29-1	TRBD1	CSVGPLIRGQDGYTF	TGCAGCGTTGGTCCTCTGATCAGGGGGCAGGATGGCTACACCTTC
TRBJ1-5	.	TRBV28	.	CASSLFRHDIFYSNQPQHF	TGTGCCAGCAGTTTATTCCGACACGATATCTTCTATAGCAATCAGCCCCAGCATTTT
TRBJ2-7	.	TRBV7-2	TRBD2	CASSLAGNSYEQYF	TGTGCCAGCAGCCTAGCGGGAAACTCCTACGAGCAGTACTTC
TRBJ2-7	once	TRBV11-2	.	CASRPETGSYEQYF	TGTGCCAGCAGACCGGAGACGGGGTCCTACGAGCAGTACTTC
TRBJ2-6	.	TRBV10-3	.	CAISPTGSGANVLTF	TGTGCCATCAGTCCAACAGGGTCTGGGGCCAACGTCCTGACTTTC